Presented here are 23 T cell receptor beta chains from one specimen sequenced in a study of Ad26.COV2.S vaccination and SARS-CoV-2 variants. TCRdb's table, derived via immunoSEQ multiplex PCR, lists solely in-frame clones and lacks some. The sample lists roughly 500,000 clones, around 85% occurring once. This sample's treatment: roughly 18 received Ad26.COV2.S at low or high dose, single or two shots; roughly five received placebo; per-sample allocation not given. It was on day 63 after the first vaccine or placebo injection that samples were taken. The specimen was peripheral blood, collected in a trial of Ad26.COV2.S vaccine versus placebo. These receptors originate from a person between 18 and 60 years old who received the Ad26.COV2.S COVID-19 vaccine or a placebo.

The chain couples TRBV9 to TRBJ1-2, with TRBD1 as a possible D gene (5 bases). From germline, CDR1 is SGDLS and CDR2 YYNGEE. V was clipped by 2 bases and J by 6 bases, with 11 bases between them. The CDR3 is 13 residues long. CDR3 in DNA: TGTGCCAGCAGCGTCGACTGGGGGGATGGCTACACCTTC. This translates into CASSVDWGDGYTF.

This clone appeared once. The chain couples TRBV29-1 to TRBJ1-5; D remains ambiguous. CDR3 length: 11 residues. The V gene's germline CDR1 is SQVTM and CDR2 ANQGSEA. V was clipped by 4 bases and J by 4 bases, with 5 bases between them. CDR3 in amino acids: CSVGGNQPQHF. In DNA, the CDR3 is TGCAGCGTTGGAGGGAATCAGCCCCAGCATTTT.

The chain carries TRBV20-1 and TRBJ1-1; unclear D gene. Per germline, CDR1 DFQATT and CDR2 SNEGSKA (reference sequence). There are 11 residues in the CDR3. V was cut by 0 bases and J by 7 bases, with 6 bases left in between. CDR3 sequence (DNA): TGCAGTGCTAGAGAGGGAGTTGAAGCTTTCTTT. Translated: CSAREGVEAFF.

The chain is built from TRBV10-1 and TRBJ2-1; tentatively, D is TRBD1 (5 bases). The CDR3 is made up of 19 amino acids. V was pared by 7 bases and J by 1 base, with 26 bases between. In germline, CDR1 is WNHNN, CDR2 SYGVQD (reference sequence). CDR3 in amino acids: CASIEDSVFAFLSYNEQFF. The CDR3, as DNA: TGCGCCAGCATCGAAGACAGTGTGTTTGCCTTCTTGTCCTACAATGAGCAGTTCTTC.

V usage is TRBV19 and J usage is TRBJ2-2; D is unresolved. CDR1 and CDR2 (germline): LNHDA, SQIVND (reference sequence). Trimming took 8 bases from V and 6 from J, leaving 10 bases between them. This CDR3 contains 12 residues. The CDR3 bases are TGTGCCAGTGTTACTACCCCCGGGGAGCTGTTTTTT. Translation gives CASVTTPGELFF.

This chain uses TRBV2 with TRBJ1-6; 9 bases line up with TRBD1. This CDR3 is 14 amino acids long. In germline, CDR1 is SNHLY, CDR2 FYNNEI. V was clipped by 5 bases and J by 7 bases; unmatched bases: 3. The CDR3 here is CASSLTGGNSPLHF. The CDR3 DNA sequence: TGTGCCAGCAGTCTAACAGGGGGCAATTCACCCCTCCACTTT.

The V and J genes are TRBV24-1 and TRBJ1-2; D uncertain. The V end lost 9 bases, the J end lost 4 bases, and 17 bases lay between the germline ends. This CDR3 has 14 amino acids. CDR1 and CDR2 (germline): KGHDR, SFDVKD. CDR3 loop: CATPDGQRSYGYTF. As DNA, the CDR3 is TGTGCCACCCCGGACGGCCAGAGGAGCTATGGCTACACCTTC.

The rearrangement links TRBV5-6 to TRBJ2-3; TRBD2 aligns across 10 bases. In germline, CDR1 is SGHDT, CDR2 YYEEEE. V trimming: 3 bases; J trimming: 0 bases; junction bases outside the gene matches: 4. The CDR3 consists of 16 residues. CDR3 DNA sequence: TGTGCCAGCAGCTCCCCTAGCGGGGGAAGCACAGATACGCAGTATTTT. Translated: CASSSPSGGSTDTQYF. The variable domain in full, completed from reference TRBV5-6 and TRBJ2-3, reads DAGVTQSPTHLIKTRGQQVTLRCSPKSGHDTVSWYQQALGQGPQFIFQYYEEEERQRGNFPDRFSGHQFPNYSSELNVNALLLGDSALYLCASSSPSGGSTDTQYFGPGTRLTVL.

This chain joins TRBV7-3 and TRBJ2-2; no firm D call. V shed 2 bases and J shed 4 bases, with 8 bases lying between them. Germline loops: CDR1 SGHTA, CDR2 FQGTGA. The CDR3 sequence is 14 residues long. The CDR3 region is CASSLAFFTGELFF. The CDR3 region has the DNA TGTGCCAGCAGCTTAGCCTTTTTCACCGGGGAGCTGTTTTTT.

V and J are TRBV28 and TRBJ1-5, with 7 bases fitting TRBD1. With 2 bases clipped from V and 4 bases from J, the junction kept 5 bases outside the gene matches. This CDR3 is built from 15 residues. Germline assignment: CDR1 MDHEN and CDR2 SYDVKM. DNA for the CDR3: TGTGCCAGCAGTTTAGGGGGACAGACAAATCAGCCCCAGCATTTT. Its translation: CASSLGGQTNQPQHF.

CDR3 sequence reads: CASHRVLSYEQYF. The CDR3, as DNA: TGTGCCAGTCACAGGGTCCTCTCCTACGAGCAGTACTTC. The chain uses TRBV21-1 and TRBJ2-7; the D call of TRBD1 is as the table states it, not checked on the DNA. TRBV21-1 is termed a pseudogene. The CDR3 is 13 residues long.

The V call is TRBV6-1, the J call TRBJ1-2; 7 bases agree with TRBD1. Trimming removed 2 bases from V and 8 bases from J; junction bases left unmatched: 8. Germline-derived CDR1 and CDR2 are MNHNS and SASEGT. There are 14 residues in the CDR3. In nucleotides, the CDR3 is TGTGCCAGCAGTGAAACAGGGGCCAGGCTAGGCTACACCTTC. This encodes CASSETGARLGYTF.

This chain links TRBV5-1 with TRBJ2-7, with 10 bases fitting TRBD2. This CDR3 region has 18 residues. The germline gives CDR1 SGHRS, CDR2 YFSETQ. Trimming at V came to 0 bases and at J to 1 base, leaving 10 bases not matched to a gene. CDR3 coding DNA: TGCGCCAGCAGCTTGGTCCCTAGCGGGAGCACTCGATCCTACGAGCAGTACTTC. Translating gives CASSLVPSGSTRSYEQYF.

A few counts support this clone. V and J are TRBV9 and TRBJ1-4, with D unclear. Germline values: CDR1 SGDLS, CDR2 YYNGEE. Trimming pared 4 bases from V and 2 bases from J, leaving 6 bases between. CDR3 length equals 13 residues. The CDR3 is CASSRSTNEKLFF. In nucleotides, the CDR3 is TGTGCCAGCAGCAGGTCGACTAATGAAAAACTGTTTTTT.

The rearrangement uses TRBV6-6 and TRBJ2-7; tentatively, D is TRBD2 (6 bases). This CDR3 region has 15 residues. Looked up from germline, CDR1 is MNHNY and CDR2 is SVGAGI (reference sequence). Trimming took off 6 bases at V and 3 bases at J, with 18 bases between the two ends. CDR3 sequence reads: CASSAMSSGRYEQYF. The CDR3 DNA follows: TGTGCCAGCAGCGCAATGAGTAGCGGCCGCTACGAGCAGTACTTC.

The chain uses TRBV6-5 and TRBJ2-6, with D unclear. There are 14 residues in the CDR3. Trimming pared 4 bases from V and 2 bases from J, leaving 6 bases between. The germline gives CDR1 MNHEY, CDR2 SVGAGI. CDR3 DNA: TGTGCCAGCAGTTCCCCTCCTGGGGCCAACGTCCTGACTTTC. This translates into CASSSPPGANVLTF.

This clone showed up just once. The gene calls are TRBV11-3 and TRBJ2-5, with 9 bases lining up with TRBD1. CDR1 is SGHNT and CDR2 is YENEEA in the germline V gene. The CDR3 covers 16 residues. Trimming took 5 bases from V and 2 from J; bases not matched to a gene: 9. As DNA, the CDR3 is TGTGCCAGCAGCCCCGGGACAGGGATGACTCAAGAGACCCAGTACTTC. It translates to CASSPGTGMTQETQYF.

This clone was seen a handful of times. The chain joins TRBV27 to TRBJ1-2; D might be TRBD1 (5 bases). The germline gives CDR1 MNHEY, CDR2 SMNVEV (reference sequence). The length of the CDR3 is 13 residues. V lost 3 bases to trimming and J lost 4 bases, with 9 bases between them. CDR3 nucleotide sequence: TGTGCCAGCAGTTTTTCGGGGACCTATGGCTACACCTTC. This translates into CASSFSGTYGYTF.

This chain connects TRBV15 to TRBJ2-7; weak D call: TRBD2 (6 bases). The germline V and J ends were trimmed by 5 bases and 1 base, with 12 bases remaining between them. CDR3 size: 14 residues. Germline lookup yields CDR1 LNHNV and CDR2 YYDKDF (reference sequence). For the CDR3, the DNA is TGTGCCACCAGCTACGGGGGAGCGTCCTACGAGCAGTACTTC. Translated: CATSYGGASYEQYF. Looking up the rest from reference TRBV15 and TRBJ2-7 gives the full variable domain: DAMVIQNPRYQVTQFGKPVTLSCSQTLNHNVMYWYQQKSSQAPKLLFHYYDKDFNNEADTPDNFQSRRPNTSFCFLDIRSPGLGDTAMYLCATSYGGASYEQYFGPGTRLTVT.

V gene TRBV10-3 combines with J gene TRBJ1-5; 8 positions match TRBD1. There are 14 residues in the CDR3. Germline V lookup: CDR1 ENHRY, CDR2 SYGVKD. V shed 4 bases, J shed 5 bases, and the junction held 4 bases outside the gene matches. The DNA for the CDR3 is TGTGCCATCAGTGCCTCAGGGGGCCATCAGCCCCAGCATTTT. The encoded protein is CAISASGGHQPQHF.

A few counts support this clone. The rearrangement links TRBV5-1 to TRBJ1-4, with D uncertain. Trimming removed 0 bases at V and 1 base at J, with 13 bases between. CDR1 is SGHRS and CDR2 is YFSETQ in the germline V gene. The CDR3 loop spans 17 amino acids. The CDR3 sequence is CASSLAPGGVTNEKLFF. CDR3 bases: TGCGCCAGCAGCTTGGCCCCAGGTGGCGTAACTAATGAAAAACTGTTTTTT.

The chain uses TRBV3-1 (or the pseudogene TRBV3-2) and TRBJ2-1; 12 nucleotides align to TRBD2. The CDR3 sequence is 15 residues long. Germline CDR1 reads LGHDT; CDR2 reads YNNKEL (reference sequence). Trimming removed 5 bases from V and 3 bases from J; junction bases left unmatched: 2. The CDR3 reads CASSETSGSYNEQFF. CDR3 in DNA: TGTGCCAGCAGCGAGACTAGCGGGAGCTACAATGAGCAGTTCTTC.

This clone was seen a few times. The same CDR3 arises from other DNA sequences in this sample as well. The chain joins TRBV30 to TRBJ1-6; D remains ambiguous. Trimming removed 2 bases from V and 7 bases from J, with 6 bases in between. This CDR3 comprises 12 residues. Germline loops: CDR1 GTSNPN, CDR2 SVGIG (reference sequence). DNA for the CDR3: TGTGCCTGGAGTTCTTACAATTCACCCCTCCACTTT. It codes for CAWSSYNSPLHF.